Below are 19 T cell receptor beta chains sequenced from a single sample in a study of T cells expressing NK-cell markers. With the 5' RACE reads reprocessed, TCRdb shows one record per CDR3 protein and no DNA. The sample is made up of about 460,000 distinct CDR3 sequences, and the top ten hold almost 1.5% of it. Specimen: blood T cells: a sorted CD56 or NKG2C T cell subset, CD4+ or CD8+ T cells, or bulk PBMC T cells (not recorded which). These TCRs come from a woman in her forties or fifties in good health.

The CDR3 sequence: CASSPTLAGGYNEQFF. The chain links TRBV5-1 to TRBJ2-1; lacking DNA, the TRBD2 call made by TCRdb goes unchecked. The CDR3 is made up of 16 amino acids. Per germline, CDR1 SGHRS and CDR2 YFSETQ.

CDR3 in amino acids: CATSWGYGYTF. The rearrangement joins TRBV24-1 to TRBJ1-2. Germline V gene lookup returns CDR1 KGHDR and CDR2 SFDVKD. This CDR3 has 11 amino acids.

This chain joins TRBV5-1 and TRBJ1-2; TCRdb returns TRBD1, unconfirmable since there is no DNA. The CDR3 totals 14 residues. Germline CDR1 reads SGHRS; CDR2 reads YFSETQ. CDR3 amino acids: CASSLLDRGGGYTF. Full variable domain (remainder filled in from reference TRBV5-1 and TRBJ1-2): KAGVTQTPRYLIKTRGQQVTLSCSPISGHRSVSWYQQTPGQGLQFLFEYFSETQRNKGNFPGRFSGRQFSNSRSEMNVSTLELGDSALYLCASSLLDRGGGYTFGSGTRLTVV.

This chain joins TRBV4-1 and TRBJ2-1; TCRdb returns TRBD2, unconfirmable since there is no DNA. From germline, CDR1 is MGHRA and CDR2 YSYEKL. This CDR3 has 14 residues. The CDR3 protein is CASSQPGTIPQQFF.

This chain's CDR3 is CSALRYDRAETQYF. The gene calls are TRBV20-1 and TRBJ2-5; the TRBD2 assignment by TCRdb is unverifiable without DNA. Looked up from germline, CDR1 is DFQATT and CDR2 is SNEGSKA (reference sequence). The CDR3 totals 14 residues.

The chain couples TRBV4-2 to TRBJ1-2. The germline V gene encodes CDR1 LGHNA and CDR2 YNFKEQ. CDR3 length equals 14 residues. This CDR3 reads CASSQEAGSYGYTF.

The chain uses TRBV7-9 and TRBJ2-7; TCRdb outputs TRBD2, but without DNA this stays unchecked. Germline V gene lookup returns CDR1 SEHNR and CDR2 FQNEAQ (reference sequence). This CDR3 has 13 residues. This CDR3 is CASSLSPSNEQYF. Using reference TRBV7-9 and TRBJ2-7 for the parts outside the CDR3, the full variable domain is DTGVSQNPRHKITKRGQNVTFRCDPISEHNRLYWYRQTLGQGPEFLTYFQNEAQLEKSRLLSDRFSAERPKGSFSTLEIQRTEQGDSAMYLCASSLSPSNEQYFGPGTRLTVT.

This rearrangement joins TRBV6-4 to TRBJ2-1; with no DNA, the TCRdb D assignment of TRBD1 cannot be verified. Germline loops: CDR1 MRHNA, CDR2 SNTAGT. The CDR3 has 15 amino acids. CDR3 residues: CASSERLAPGNEQFF.

V usage is TRBV20-1 and J usage is TRBJ2-7; checking the TCRdb D call of TRBD2 is not possible without DNA. The CDR3 length is 15 residues. From germline, CDR1 is DFQATT and CDR2 SNEGSKA (reference sequence). This CDR3 reads CSAREGTSGRNEQYF.

V is TRBV12-3 or TRBV12-4 and J is TRBJ2-1. This CDR3 contains 13 residues. The CDR3 protein is CASSSAFYNEQFF.

This sequence joins TRBV20-1 and TRBJ1-4; TCRdb designates TRBD1, a call that cannot be tested without DNA. The CDR3 runs to 14 residues. Germline CDR1 and CDR2: DFQATT and SNEGSKA (reference sequence). CDR3 residues: CSAIATGRTEKLFF.

CDR3 sequence reads: CAWSEPYVSGNTIYF. The rearrangement links TRBV30 to TRBJ1-3. CDR1 and CDR2 (germline): GTSNPN, SVGIG (reference sequence). The CDR3 has 15 residues.

This chain links TRBV18 with TRBJ2-7; TCRdb's assignment of TRBD1 cannot be checked, as there is no DNA. This CDR3 comprises 16 residues. CDR1 is KGHSH and CDR2 is LQKENI in the germline V gene. CDR3 in amino acids: CASSPRGTDRTYEQYF.

The rearrangement uses TRBV12-3 or TRBV12-4 and TRBJ2-1; TCRdb selects TRBD2, and the lack of DNA leaves this call unchecked. This CDR3 is 15 amino acids long. The CDR3 sequence is CASSYTSGSGWEQFF.

The chain uses TRBV4-1 and TRBJ1-2. This CDR3 comprises 14 residues. In germline, CDR1 is MGHRA, CDR2 YSYEKL. CDR3 sequence: CASSSPTLGYGYTF.

This chain uses TRBV20-1 with TRBJ2-2; TCRdb returns TRBD2, unconfirmable since there is no DNA. Germline assignment: CDR1 DFQATT and CDR2 SNEGSKA (reference sequence). This CDR3 contains 16 residues. CDR3 residues: CSARVPGLSPTGELFF.

The chain joins TRBV3-1 to TRBJ1-5. The CDR3 runs 14 residues. Germline-derived CDR1 and CDR2 are LGHDT and YNNKEL (reference sequence). CDR3 loop: CASSIQYSNQPQHF. The full variable domain, in which reference TRBV3-1 and TRBJ1-5 provide the parts outside the CDR3, is DTAVSQTPKYLVTQMGNDKSIKCEQNLGHDTMYWYKQDSKKFLKIMFSYNNKELIINETVPNRFSPKSPDKAHLNLHINSLELGDSAVYFCASSIQYSNQPQHFGDGTRLSIL.

V is TRBV20-1 and J is TRBJ2-3; TCRdb's D call of TRBD2 is untestable without DNA. Germline-derived CDR1 and CDR2 are DFQATT and SNEGSKA (reference sequence). The CDR3 has 16 amino acids. This CDR3 is CSAIPLAGRRGDTQYF.

The chain joins TRBV5-1 to TRBJ2-7; TCRdb selects TRBD1, and the lack of DNA leaves this call unchecked. The CDR3 sequence is 14 residues long. Germline V gives CDR1 SGHRS, CDR2 YFSETQ. The CDR3 reads CASSFRQGRNEQYF.